What follows are 28 T cell receptor beta chains derived from one specimen sequenced in a study of T cell responses to AZD1222 COVID-19 vaccine (dated by TCRdb to the early 2020s). According to the study, the label for this sample's time point signals: baseline before first vaccination. The library was obtained by the immunoSEQ multiplex PCR assay. Here the immuneACCESS table is served through TCRdb, limited to in-frame sequences with V and J called. Missing clones are a known gap in these copies; in checked studies unresolved V genes cover under half, and the rest lacks a known reason. In all, the sample holds about 130,000 clones, and 65% to 90% of those were seen once. Together, the top ten hold 20% to 25% of the sample. This specimen consisted of peripheral blood, obtained on day 0 of AZD1222 vaccination. These receptors were obtained from an adult in good health.

The chain recombines TRBV6-5 with TRBJ1-1; no firm D call. In germline, CDR1 is MNHEY, CDR2 SVGAGI. This CDR3 region has 14 residues. The V and J ends lost 2 bases and 0 bases respectively, with 7 bases between them. This chain's CDR3 is CASSYGGLNTEAFF. In DNA, the CDR3 is TGTGCCAGCAGTTACGGCGGGTTGAACACTGAAGCTTTCTTT.

This clone came up a few times. This chain connects TRBV10-1 to TRBJ2-7; the D gene could be TRBD1 or TRBD2 (6 bases each). The V end was cut by 0 bases, the J end by 3 bases, with 12 bases between. CDR1 and CDR2 from the germline V gene are WNHNN and SYGVQD (reference sequence). This CDR3 region has 15 residues. The CDR3, as DNA: TGCGCCAGCAGTGAGTCGTCGGGGGCGATCTACGAGCAGTACTTC. Its translation is CASSESSGAIYEQYF.

This sequence joins TRBV27 and TRBJ2-7; TRBD1 matches 9 bases. Germline CDR1 MNHEY, CDR2 SMNVEV (reference sequence). The V segment lost 8 bases and the J segment 4 bases; nucleotides outside the gene matches: 6. CDR3 length equals 13 residues. CDR3 amino acids: CASGPGQGYEQYF. Here the CDR3 DNA reads TGTGCCAGCGGACCGGGACAGGGATACGAGCAGTACTTC.

The J gene is TRBJ2-3, the V gene TRBV9, with TRBD1 matching 10 bases. Germline V lookup: CDR1 SGDLS, CDR2 YYNGEE. The CDR3 consists of 15 residues. With V trimmed by 1 base and J by 3 bases, 2 bases remained unmatched. CDR3 amino acids: CASSVRTGGTDTQYF. DNA for the CDR3: TGTGCCAGCAGCGTACGGACAGGGGGGACAGATACGCAGTATTTT.

This clone was seen a single time. The chain uses TRBV12-3 or TRBV12-4 and TRBJ1-2, with D maybe TRBD1 (6 bases). This CDR3 is 13 amino acids long. Trimming pared 3 bases from V and 2 bases from J, leaving 7 bases between. The CDR3 coding sequence is TGTGCCAGCAGTTTCGGACAGAACTATGGCTACACCTTC. Translated: CASSFGQNYGYTF.

CDR3 sequence reads: CASSLALGGNTIYF. As DNA, the CDR3 is TGTGCCAGCAGCTTAGCGTTGGGGGGAAACACCATATATTTT. The chain links TRBV7-9 to TRBJ1-3; D is uncertain. CDR1 is SEHNR and CDR2 is FQNEAQ in the germline V gene (reference sequence). The CDR3 runs to 14 residues. The V and J ends lost 0 bases and 4 bases respectively, with 7 bases between them.

Only a few counts were recorded for this clone. The chain carries TRBV28 and TRBJ1-2, with unresolved D. V shed 2 bases and J shed 1 base, with 11 bases lying between them. The CDR3 has 15 amino acids. Germline V gene lookup returns CDR1 MDHEN and CDR2 SYDVKM. The CDR3 region is CASSLMYGDNYGYTF. DNA of the CDR3: TGTGCCAGCAGTTTAATGTACGGAGATAACTATGGCTACACCTTC.

This clone was recorded only once. The chain's CDR3 is CASSHWGEEAQHF. In DNA form, the CDR3 reads TGTGCCAGCAGTCACTGGGGGGAGGAAGCCCAGCATTTT. The rearrangement joins TRBV27 to TRBJ1-5, with a tentative D call TRBD1 (5 bases). Deletions cut 5 bases from V and 11 bases from J, with 16 bases between. The CDR3 extends over 13 amino acids. Looked up from germline, CDR1 is MNHEY and CDR2 is SMNVEV (reference sequence).

V is TRBV7-2 and J is TRBJ2-1; 9 bases align to TRBD2. The CDR3 extends over 16 amino acids. CDR1 is SGHTA, CDR2 FQGNSA, per germline. V dropped 3 bases and J dropped 3; count of bases not matched to a gene: 6. The CDR3, as DNA: TGTGCCAGCAGCTTCTCGGCTAGCGGGGACTACAATGAGCAGTTCTTC. It specifies CASSFSASGDYNEQFF.

This CDR3 reads CASSQDTGGRIYTEAFF. The CDR3 nucleotides read TGCGCCAGCAGCCAAGATACAGGTGGAAGGATCTACACTGAAGCTTTCTTT. The chain employs TRBV4-3 and TRBJ1-1, with D possibly matching TRBD1 (5 bases). The ends were cut back, 0 bases at V and 3 bases at J, with 17 bases in the middle. Germline V lookup: CDR1 LGHNA, CDR2 YSLEER. The CDR3 loop spans 17 amino acids.

The chain combines TRBV28 with TRBJ1-1; D not resolved. Germline V gene sequence: CDR1 MDHEN, CDR2 SYDVKM. The CDR3 runs to 11 residues. V shed 4 bases and J shed 9 bases, with 9 bases lying between them. CDR3 protein: CASSSDMKAFF. As DNA, the CDR3 is TGTGCCAGCAGTTCTGATATGAAAGCTTTCTTT.

This sequence joins TRBV5-6 and TRBJ2-2; D gene uncertain. The ends were cut back, 0 bases at V and 2 bases at J, with 11 bases in the middle. This CDR3 has 16 residues. Germline CDR1 is SGHDT and CDR2 is YYEEEE. Here the CDR3 reads CASSLGRQLNTGELFF. For the CDR3, the DNA is TGTGCCAGCAGCTTGGGGCGACAATTAAACACCGGGGAGCTGTTTTTT.

The rearrangement links TRBV29-1 to TRBJ1-2; maybe TRBD1 (6 bases). V was shortened by 4 bases and J by 7 bases, with 16 bases between the two germline ends. The CDR3 spans 13 residues. Germline loops: CDR1 SQVTM, CDR2 ANQGSEA. The CDR3 DNA sequence: TGCAGCGTTGCTGTTTCACTACAGGGTGGCTACACCTTC. It specifies CSVAVSLQGGYTF.

The chain recombines TRBV27 with TRBJ2-7, with D hard to call. Germline V gives CDR1 MNHEY, CDR2 SMNVEV (reference sequence). V lost 3 bases, J lost 4 bases, and 13 bases lay in between. The CDR3 has 14 amino acids. CDR3 protein: CASSFLRSRYEQYF. Here the CDR3 DNA reads TGTGCCAGCAGTTTTTTACGGAGCCGATACGAGCAGTACTTC.

As concerns this clone: At one of its ends the junction is not consistent with the germline gene, which may arise from a read error. This chain joins TRBV5-4 and TRBJ2-7; TRBD2 aligns across 9 bases. Germline CDR1 SGHNT, CDR2 YYREEE (reference sequence). The CDR3 sequence is 14 residues long. CDR3 sequence: CASFPGLASHEQYF. CDR3 nucleotide sequence: TGTGCCAGCTTCCCGGGACTAGCCTCCCACGAGCAGTACTTC.

The rearrangement joins TRBV7-2 to TRBJ1-2; unclear D gene. From germline, CDR1 is SGHTA and CDR2 FQGNSA. The V gene lost 1 base and the J gene lost 13 bases, with 7 bases spanning the gap. The CDR3 contains 10 residues. The DNA of the CDR3 is TGTGCCAGCAGCTTAGTGCAGGCCACCTTC. This sequence encodes CASSLVQATF.

The chain couples TRBV6-5 to TRBJ1-2; D gene uncertain. The V end lost 2 bases, the J end lost 0 bases, and 13 bases lay between the germline ends. This CDR3 is built from 16 residues. Germline V gene data show CDR1 as MNHEY and CDR2 as SVGAGI. Here the CDR3 DNA reads TGTGCCAGCAGTTACCTCTCTGGGATTCCTAACTATGGCTACACCTTC. Its translation is CASSYLSGIPNYGYTF.

This rearrangement joins TRBV11-3 to TRBJ2-7; D could derive from TRBD1 or TRBD2 (5 bases each). CDR1 is SGHNT and CDR2 is YENEEA in the germline V gene. V shed 6 bases and J shed 5 bases, with 14 bases lying between them. This CDR3 contains 13 residues. CDR3: CASSIFRDHEQYF. In nucleotides, the CDR3 is TGTGCCAGCAGTATTTTCCGGGACCACGAGCAGTACTTC.

The sample holds one count of this clone. The chain recombines TRBV4-1 with TRBJ1-4; D gene uncertain. There are 12 residues in the CDR3. Per the germline V gene, CDR1 is MGHRA and CDR2 is YSYEKL. V shed 1 base and J shed 5 bases, with 2 bases lying between them. CDR3 nucleotides: TGCGCCAGCAGCCAAGGAAATGAAAAACTGTTTTTT. Translation gives CASSQGNEKLFF.

A single count supports this clone. The J gene is TRBJ1-2, the V gene TRBV3-1 (or the pseudogene TRBV3-2); a weak D match, TRBD1 (5 bases). Trimming stripped 5 bases from V and 0 bases from J, with 13 bases between. There are 15 residues in the CDR3. Germline values: CDR1 LGHDT, CDR2 YNNKEL (reference sequence). Here the CDR3 DNA reads TGTGCCAGCAGCGGGTTCGGGGGGTCTAACTATGGCTACACCTTC. It encodes CASSGFGGSNYGYTF.

This chain's CDR3 is CASSMGEANTGELFF. In nucleotides, the CDR3 is TGTGCCAGCAGCATGGGTGAAGCGAACACCGGGGAGCTGTTTTTT. V is TRBV7-9 and J is TRBJ2-2; no reliable D call. Germline V gives CDR1 SEHNR, CDR2 FQNEAQ (reference sequence). V lost 5 bases to trimming and J lost 0 bases, with 10 bases between them. CDR3 size: 15 residues.

This clone was counted once. The rearrangement joins TRBV9 to TRBJ1-6; possibly TRBD1 for D (6 bases). Germline V gene lookup returns CDR1 SGDLS and CDR2 YYNGEE. Trimming left V 0 bases short and J 10 bases short, with 17 bases between. The CDR3 has 16 residues. The CDR3 DNA sequence: TGTGCCAGCAGCGTAGATCCGACAGGAAAAGGATCACCCCTCCACTTT. This translates into CASSVDPTGKGSPLHF.

This chain uses TRBV5-6 with TRBJ1-2, with D perhaps TRBD1 (5 bases). Germline CDR1 reads SGHDT; CDR2 reads YYEEEE. Trimming pared 0 bases from V and 6 bases from J, leaving 9 bases between. The CDR3 sequence is 13 residues long. As DNA, the CDR3 is TGTGCCAGCAGCTTGGTGACAGTCCATGGCTACACCTTC. Its translation: CASSLVTVHGYTF.

The gene calls are TRBV5-1 and TRBJ1-6, with D possibly being TRBD1 (5 bases). Per germline, CDR1 SGHRS and CDR2 YFSETQ. The CDR3 consists of 16 residues. Trimming removed 3 bases at V and 6 bases at J, with 16 bases between. The CDR3 DNA sequence: TGCGCCAGCAGCTCGGGGGTCGGGACTAGTAATTCACCCCTCCACTTT. Its protein is CASSSGVGTSNSPLHF. Full variable domain (remainder filled in from reference TRBV5-1 and TRBJ1-6): KAGVTQTPRYLIKTRGQQVTLSCSPISGHRSVSWYQQTPGQGLQFLFEYFSETQRNKGNFPGRFSGRQFSNSRSEMNVSTLELGDSALYLCASSSGVGTSNSPLHFGNGTRLTVT.

The chain uses TRBV3-1 (or the pseudogene TRBV3-2) and TRBJ2-3; unclear D gene. Germline assignment: CDR1 LGHDT and CDR2 YNNKEL (reference sequence). The CDR3 runs 12 residues. Trimming took 1 base from V and 4 from J, leaving 3 bases between them. In DNA, the CDR3 is TGTGCCAGCAGCCAAGTGGCAGATACGCAGTATTTT. Amino acid sequence: CASSQVADTQYF.

V is TRBV12-3 or TRBV12-4 and J is TRBJ2-7; TRBD2 matches 8 bases. With 2 bases clipped from V and 4 bases from J, the junction kept 1 base outside the gene matches. The CDR3 extends over 13 amino acids. DNA for the CDR3: TGTGCCAGCAGTTTAAAGCGGGGGTACGAGCAGTACTTC. This gives the protein CASSLKRGYEQYF.

V gene TRBV5-1 combines with J gene TRBJ1-6; TRBD1 is a possible D gene (6 bases). Germline CDR1 SGHRS, CDR2 YFSETQ. V lost 0 bases and J 8 bases, leaving 12 bases between the germline ends. The CDR3 length is 15 residues. CDR3: CASSLVQGTDSPLHF. The CDR3 nucleotides are TGCGCCAGCAGCTTGGTGCAGGGGACGGATTCACCCCTCCACTTT.

The V call is TRBV7-8, the J call TRBJ2-7; the D is unclear. Germline loops: CDR1 SGHVS, CDR2 FQNEAQ. The V end was cut by 7 bases, the J end by 3 bases, with 19 bases between. The length of the CDR3 is 15 residues. In nucleotides, the CDR3 is TGTGCCAGCACCCACTGGCAAAAGGGCGACTACGAGCAGTACTTC. Its protein is CASTHWQKGDYEQYF. The full variable domain, its missing parts supplied by reference TRBV7-8 and TRBJ2-7, is GAGVSQSPRYKVAKRGQDVALRCDPISGHVSLFWYQQALGQGPEFLTYFQNEAQLDKSGLPSDRFFAERPEGSVSTLKIQRTQQEDSAVYLCASTHWQKGDYEQYFGPGTRLTVT.